This entry lists 20 T cell receptor beta chains sequenced from one sample in a study of regulatory and conventional T cells in RAG deficiency. Sequencing was performed with immunoSEQ multiplex PCR; in TCRdb, only in-frame clones are kept and a portion is missing. The table lists more than 20,000 clones, around 94% of them singletons. The sorted conventional CD4+ T cells were CD25-low and CD127-high, with genomic DNA sequenced. This sample also appeared in a second study, on regulatory T cells. That investigation notes: The primer mix had 52 TRBV and 13 TRBJ primers.

The sequenced material came from CD4+ T cells sorted from blood. Receptors were obtained from a human donor in good health.

V and J are TRBV5-1 and TRBJ2-3; D unresolved. This CDR3 spans 14 amino acids. V lost 1 base and J 2 bases, leaving 8 bases between the germline ends. The germline gives CDR1 SGHRS, CDR2 YFSETQ. CDR3: CASSLIETTDTQYF. The CDR3 DNA reads TGCGCCAGCAGCTTGATAGAAACCACAGATACGCAGTATTTT. The variable domain in full, completed from reference TRBV5-1 and TRBJ2-3, reads KAGVTQTPRYLIKTRGQQVTLSCSPISGHRSVSWYQQTPGQGLQFLFEYFSETQRNKGNFPGRFSGRQFSNSRSEMNVSTLELGDSALYLCASSLIETTDTQYFGPGTRLTVL.

The count of this clone is one. The V and J genes are TRBV2 and TRBJ2-7; D gene ambiguous. The CDR3 contains 12 residues. Trimming left V 7 bases short and J 3 bases short, with 10 bases between. Germline V lookup: CDR1 SNHLY, CDR2 FYNNEI. CDR3 protein: CASKGFVYEQYF. The CDR3 DNA reads as TGTGCCAGCAAGGGTTTCGTCTACGAGCAGTACTTC.

The V and J genes are TRBV5-1 and TRBJ2-7; 9 bases line up with TRBD2. V was clipped by 4 bases and J by 5 bases; unmatched bases: 10. CDR3 length: 15 amino acids. CDR1 is SGHRS and CDR2 is YFSETQ in the germline V gene. CDR3 sequence (DNA): TGCGCCAGCAGCCCTAGGTGGACTAGCGACCACGAGCAGTACTTC. Translating gives CASSPRWTSDHEQYF.

The J gene is TRBJ2-1, the V gene TRBV5-8, with TRBD2 identical over 7 bases. Germline V gene data show CDR1 as SGHTS and CDR2 as YDEGEE. The CDR3 consists of 13 residues. The V and J ends lost 2 bases and 6 bases, in that order; junction bases with no gene match: 2. The CDR3 DNA reads TGTGCCAGCAGCTTCGCGGGAGCCAATGAGCAGTTCTTC. As protein: CASSFAGANEQFF.

The chain is built from TRBV11-2 and TRBJ2-7; 15 bases match TRBD2. Germline V gene sequence: CDR1 SGHAT, CDR2 FQNNGV. The CDR3 runs 15 residues. V lost 4 bases and J lost 6; bases outside the gene matches: 4. DNA of the CDR3: TGTGCCAGCAGCTCCGGACTAGCGGGGGGGCTCGAGCAGTACTTC. This translates into CASSSGLAGGLEQYF.

The rearrangement links TRBV9 to TRBJ2-1, with unresolved D. Germline V gene data show CDR1 as SGDLS and CDR2 as YYNGEE. Trimming pared 0 bases from V and 7 bases from J, leaving 5 bases between. This CDR3 is 12 amino acids long. The CDR3 region is CASSVGRNEQFF. DNA of the CDR3: TGTGCCAGCAGCGTAGGTCGAAATGAGCAGTTCTTC.

The V gene is TRBV14, the J gene TRBJ2-3, with a weak D call TRBD2 (6 bases). CDR1 SGHDN and CDR2 FVKESK come from the germline V gene. The CDR3 sequence is 15 residues long. The ends were cut back, 4 bases at V and 0 bases at J, with 11 bases in the middle. In nucleotides, the CDR3 is TGTGCCAGCAGCCCGGGGACTCCTAGCACAGATACGCAGTATTTT. It codes for CASSPGTPSTDTQYF.

This chain uses TRBV28 with TRBJ1-1; D perhaps matches TRBD1 (5 bases). Trimming took off 2 bases at V and 4 bases at J, with 11 bases between the two ends. CDR3 length equals 14 residues. Germline V gene sequence: CDR1 MDHEN, CDR2 SYDVKM. The CDR3 DNA reads as TGTGCCAGCAGTTTAGCAGGGACGAGCACTGAAGCTTTCTTT. As protein: CASSLAGTSTEAFF.

This clone was counted a single time. The chain links TRBV7-8 to TRBJ2-7; TRBD2 matches at 16 bases. This CDR3 is built from 17 residues. The V segment lost 5 bases and the J segment 4 bases; nucleotides outside the gene matches: 8. Germline CDR1 reads SGHVS; CDR2 reads FQNEAQ. The CDR3: CASSTGTSGGAVYEQYF. The CDR3 region has the DNA TGTGCCAGCAGCACCGGGACTAGCGGGGGGGCCGTTTACGAGCAGTACTTC.

The rearrangement links TRBV5-1 to TRBJ2-3; 11 bases agree with TRBD2. CDR3 length: 18 amino acids. The junction had 11 bases not matched to a gene; V was cut back by 3 bases and J by 2 bases. Germline V CDR1 and CDR2: SGHRS, YFSETQ. The CDR3 nucleotides are TGCGCCAGCAGCTCTGGCGGGACTAGCGGTTATATCACAGATACGCAGTATTTT. Protein product: CASSSGGTSGYITDTQYF.

This clone has only one observation. This chain's CDR3 is CASSKGIEAFF. The CDR3 nucleotides read TGTGCCAGCAGTAAGGGGATTGAAGCTTTCTTT. The chain couples TRBV6-5 to TRBJ1-1; a weak D match, TRBD1 (5 bases). Trimming stripped 5 bases from V and 7 bases from J, with 8 bases between. CDR3 size: 11 residues. CDR1 is MNHEY and CDR2 is SVGAGI in the germline V gene.

CDR3 sequence: CASSRVGNYEQYF. The CDR3 DNA sequence: TGTGCCAGCAGCAGGGTAGGGAACTACGAGCAGTACTTC. The rearrangement joins TRBV21-1 to TRBJ2-7. TRBV21-1 is tagged as a pseudogene. CDR3 length: 13 amino acids.

The CDR3: CASSMGHQETQYF. The CDR3 DNA sequence: TGTGCCAGTAGTATGGGGCACCAAGAGACCCAGTACTTC. The chain employs TRBV19 and TRBJ2-5; TRBD1 is a possible D gene (5 bases). Germline loops: CDR1 LNHDA, CDR2 SQIVND (reference sequence). V gave up 3 bases and J gave up 0 bases, with 5 bases separating them. There are 13 residues in the CDR3. Complete variable domain (other parts from reference TRBV19 and TRBJ2-5): DGGITQSPKYLFRKEGQNVTLSCEQNLNHDAMYWYRQDPGQGLRLIYYSQIVNDFQKGDIAEGYSVSREKKESFPLTVTSAQKNPTAFYLCASSMGHQETQYFGPGTRLLVL.

The rearrangement uses TRBV18 and TRBJ2-1, with 8 bases that match TRBD2. V lost 1 base, J lost 4 bases, and 6 bases stayed unmatched. Germline V gives CDR1 KGHSH, CDR2 LQKENI. The CDR3 is 16 amino acids. The CDR3: CASSPRSGGNYNEQFF. The CDR3 DNA reads TGTGCCAGCTCACCACGAAGCGGGGGCAATTACAATGAGCAGTTCTTC.

This clone has a single count. V and J are TRBV4-1 and TRBJ1-4; D might be TRBD1 (5 bases). The CDR3 loop spans 16 amino acids. V was shortened by 3 bases and J by 6 bases, with 17 bases between the two germline ends. Germline CDR1 and CDR2: MGHRA and YSYEKL. CDR3 residues: CASSQNAGTKHEKLFF. The CDR3 nucleotides read TGCGCCAGCAGCCAGAACGCCGGGACGAAGCATGAAAAACTGTTTTTT.

The rearrangement uses TRBV11-2 and TRBJ2-5; 11 bases align to TRBD1. Germline-derived CDR1 and CDR2 are SGHAT and FQNNGV. The CDR3 covers 13 residues. The CDR3 protein is CVSGQGAQETQYF. The CDR3, as DNA: TGTGTCTCTGGACAGGGGGCCCAAGAGACCCAGTACTTC.

J is TRBJ2-1 and V is TRBV2; a weak D match, TRBD1 (7 bases). V was shortened by 8 bases and J by 0 bases, with 14 bases between the two germline ends. The CDR3 runs to 15 residues. In germline, CDR1 is SNHLY, CDR2 FYNNEI. In nucleotides, the CDR3 is TGTGCCAGCCGGCAGGGGGGAGTCTCCTACAATGAGCAGTTCTTC. This codes for CASRQGGVSYNEQFF.

This chain links TRBV5-1 with TRBJ1-2; the D is unclear. CDR1 and CDR2 (germline): SGHRS, YFSETQ. The CDR3 length is 14 residues. V dropped 0 bases and J dropped 4 bases, with 10 bases sitting between them. The CDR3 DNA reads as TGCGCCAGCAGCTTGGGACGGTCCCTCTATGGCTACACCTTC. Its translation is CASSLGRSLYGYTF. Full variable domain (outside the CDR3, taken from reference TRBV5-1 and TRBJ1-2): KAGVTQTPRYLIKTRGQQVTLSCSPISGHRSVSWYQQTPGQGLQFLFEYFSETQRNKGNFPGRFSGRQFSNSRSEMNVSTLELGDSALYLCASSLGRSLYGYTFGSGTRLTVV.

The genes are TRBV5-1 and TRBJ2-5; D unclear. The CDR3 totals 14 residues. Germline assignment: CDR1 SGHRS and CDR2 YFSETQ. Deletions cut 2 bases from V and 2 bases from J, with 10 bases between. The CDR3 is CASSLAQLQETQYF. As DNA, the CDR3 is TGCGCCAGCAGCTTAGCGCAGCTTCAAGAGACCCAGTACTTC.

This chain joins TRBV18 and TRBJ2-4; weak D call: TRBD2 (6 bases). The germline V and J ends were trimmed by 3 bases and 2 bases, with 8 bases remaining between them. The germline CDR1 and CDR2 sequences are KGHSH and LQKENI. The CDR3 spans 14 residues. CDR3 sequence (DNA): TGTGCCAGCTCACCCGGGGGATCCAAAAACATTCAGTACTTC. Its protein product is CASSPGGSKNIQYF.